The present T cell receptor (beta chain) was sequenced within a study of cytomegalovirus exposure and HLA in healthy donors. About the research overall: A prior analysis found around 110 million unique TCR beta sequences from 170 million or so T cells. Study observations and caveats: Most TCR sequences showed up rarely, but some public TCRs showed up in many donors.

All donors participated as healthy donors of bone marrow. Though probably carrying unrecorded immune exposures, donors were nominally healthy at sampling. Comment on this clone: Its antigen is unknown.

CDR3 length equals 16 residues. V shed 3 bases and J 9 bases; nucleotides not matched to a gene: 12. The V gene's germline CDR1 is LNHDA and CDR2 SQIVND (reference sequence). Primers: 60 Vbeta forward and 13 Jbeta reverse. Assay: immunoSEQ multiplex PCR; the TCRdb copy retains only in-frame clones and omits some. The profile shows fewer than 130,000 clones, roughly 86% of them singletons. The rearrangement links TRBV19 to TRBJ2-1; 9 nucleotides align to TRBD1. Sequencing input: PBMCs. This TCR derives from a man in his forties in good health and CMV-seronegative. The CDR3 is CASSIAGTGRFSEQFF. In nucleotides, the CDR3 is TGTGCCAGTAGTATCGCCGGGACAGGGCGGTTTAGTGAGCAGTTCTTC.